This entry lists 5 T cell receptor beta chains sequenced from one sample in a study of cytomegalovirus exposure and HLA in healthy donors. This PCR relied on a set of 60 Vbeta primers and 13 Jbeta primers. TCRdb's copy holds only in-frame clones and misses some; the assay was immunoSEQ multiplex PCR. The sample holds approximately 140,000 clones; roughly 78% are singletons and the top ten take roughly 6%. The source material was PBMCs. The receptor source for this set is a man aged 50 to 59 in good health and CMV-seropositive.

This clone occurred a few times. This chain joins TRBV5-8 and TRBJ2-7; no clear D. Germline V gives CDR1 SGHTS, CDR2 YDEGEE. CDR3 length equals 11 residues. V gave up 2 bases and J gave up 4 bases, with 4 bases separating them. In DNA form, the CDR3 reads TGTGCCAGCAGCTTTACTTACGAGCAGTACTTC. Protein product: CASSFTYEQYF.

V usage is TRBV11-2 and J usage is TRBJ2-1; TRBD2 agrees at 10 bases. From germline, CDR1 is SGHAT and CDR2 FQNNGV. Germline trimming cut 5 bases from V and 7 bases from J; bases unmatched to any gene: 8. The CDR3 runs to 15 residues. The CDR3 protein is CASSASSGSFNEQFF. The CDR3 DNA reads as TGTGCCAGCAGCGCATCTAGCGGGAGTTTTAATGAGCAGTTCTTC.

This clone was seen only a few times. CDR3 sequence: CASSFSGSLNEQFF. The DNA for the CDR3 is TGTGCCAGCAGTTTTAGCGGGAGTCTTAATGAGCAGTTCTTC. The genes are TRBV28 and TRBJ2-1, with 9 positions matching TRBD2. The CDR3 extends over 14 amino acids. In germline, CDR1 is MDHEN, CDR2 SYDVKM. Unmatched junction bases numbered 4, after V lost 3 bases and J lost 7 bases.

In its sample, this clone was seen a few times. The rearrangement joins TRBV5-1 to TRBJ2-1; a possible D gene is TRBD1 (5 bases). V dropped 0 bases and J dropped 3 bases, with 13 bases sitting between them. This CDR3 region has 16 residues. Germline V gene sequence: CDR1 SGHRS, CDR2 YFSETQ. The CDR3 here is CASSLARGEVYNEQFF. The CDR3 DNA follows: TGCGCCAGCAGCTTGGCTAGGGGTGAGGTCTACAATGAGCAGTTCTTC.

The CDR3 nucleotides are TGCGCCAGCAGCCAGGCGACTAGCGGTACCCCACCCCGGTTCTTC. Its protein is CASSQATSGTPPRFF. The chain links TRBV5-1 to TRBJ2-1, with TRBD2 identical over 9 bases. The CDR3 is made up of 15 amino acids. The germline CDR1 and CDR2 sequences are SGHRS and YFSETQ. V dropped 4 bases and J dropped 15; count of bases not matched to a gene: 17.